This T cell receptor (beta chain) is drawn from a study of beta chain features in type 1 diabetes. Study background: The examined sorted cells totaled roughly 110,000,000 across samples.

The authors reverse transcribed all of the isolated RNA, so sequencing captured expressed TCRB transcripts. An average of approximately 4 million reads was obtained for naive, central memory and regulatory T cell samples. Clones were read by immunoSEQ multiplex PCR, and TCRdb kept only the in-frame ones, dropping some. The data hold around 250,000 clones, with 27% observed a single time. Every donor had blood drawn once into heparin, approximately 120 mL on average. The authors sorted CD4+ naive, central memory, regulatory and stem cell-like memory cells via CD45RO/CCR7/CD25/CD127/CD95/CD27. Deletions cut 1 base from V and 6 bases from J, with 13 bases between. The CDR3 totals 14 residues. Germline CDR1 SGHTA, CDR2 FQGNSA.

Sample: central memory CD4+ T cells from blood. This chain joins TRBV7-2 and TRBJ2-7; D is perhaps TRBD1 (5 bases). This receptor was identified in a man younger than 45 in good health. In DNA form, the CDR3 reads TGTGCCAGCAGCTTAGTTGGTTTGGGGCGCGAGCAGTACTTC. Protein product: CASSLVGLGREQYF. The variable domain in full, completed from reference TRBV7-2 and TRBJ2-7, reads GAGVSQSPSNKVTEKGKDVELRCDPISGHTALYWYRQSLGQGLEFLIYFQGNSAPDKSGLPSDRFSAERTGGSVSTLTIQRTQQEDSAVYLCASSLVGLGREQYFGPGTRLTVT.